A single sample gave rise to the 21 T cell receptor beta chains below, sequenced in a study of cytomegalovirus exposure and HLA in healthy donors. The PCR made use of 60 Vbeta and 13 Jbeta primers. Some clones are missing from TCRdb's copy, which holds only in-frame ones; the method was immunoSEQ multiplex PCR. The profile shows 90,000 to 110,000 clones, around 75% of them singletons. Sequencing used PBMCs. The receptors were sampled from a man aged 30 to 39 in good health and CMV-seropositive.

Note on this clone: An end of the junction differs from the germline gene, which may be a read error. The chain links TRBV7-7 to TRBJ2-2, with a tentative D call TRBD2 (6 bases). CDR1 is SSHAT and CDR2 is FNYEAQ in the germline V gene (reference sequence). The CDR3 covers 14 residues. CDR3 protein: CASSFDLASGELFF. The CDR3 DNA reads TGTGCTAGCAGCTTCGATCTAGCGTCCGGGGAGCTGTTTTTT.

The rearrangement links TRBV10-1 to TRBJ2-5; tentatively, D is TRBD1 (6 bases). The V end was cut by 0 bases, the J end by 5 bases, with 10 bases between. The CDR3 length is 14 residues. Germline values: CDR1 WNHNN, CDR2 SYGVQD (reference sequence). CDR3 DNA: TGCGCCAGCAGTGAGTCGAACCAGGGGGAGACCCAGTACTTC. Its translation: CASSESNQGETQYF.

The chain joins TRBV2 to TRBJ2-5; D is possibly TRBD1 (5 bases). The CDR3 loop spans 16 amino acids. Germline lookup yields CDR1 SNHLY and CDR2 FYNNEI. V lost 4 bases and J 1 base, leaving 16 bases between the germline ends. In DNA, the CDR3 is TGTGCCAGCAGTGCTAGGACAAGATTAATCCAAGAGACCCAGTACTTC. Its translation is CASSARTRLIQETQYF.

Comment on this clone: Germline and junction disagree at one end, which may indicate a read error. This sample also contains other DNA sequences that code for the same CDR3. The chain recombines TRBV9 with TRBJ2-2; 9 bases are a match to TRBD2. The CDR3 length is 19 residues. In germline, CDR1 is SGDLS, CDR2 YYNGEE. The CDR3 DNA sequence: TGTGCCAGCAGCGGAACCAGCGGGGGGCGGGCCGTGCACACCGGGGAGCTGTTCTTT. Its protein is CASSGTSGGRAVHTGELFF.

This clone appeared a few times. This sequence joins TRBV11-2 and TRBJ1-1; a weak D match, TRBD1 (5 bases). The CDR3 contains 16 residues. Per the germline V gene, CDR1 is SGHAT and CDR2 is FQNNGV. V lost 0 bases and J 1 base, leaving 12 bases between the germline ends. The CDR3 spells CASSLEFGRANTEAFF. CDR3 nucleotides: TGTGCCAGCAGCTTAGAATTCGGCAGGGCGAACACTGAAGCTTTCTTT.

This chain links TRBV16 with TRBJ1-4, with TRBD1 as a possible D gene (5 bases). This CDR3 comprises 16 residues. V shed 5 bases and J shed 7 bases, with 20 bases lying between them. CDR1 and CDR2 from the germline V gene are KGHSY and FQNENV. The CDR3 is CASSARDSRGGEKLFF. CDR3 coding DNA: TGTGCCAGCAGCGCTCGGGACTCCCGGGGCGGTGAAAAACTGTTTTTT.

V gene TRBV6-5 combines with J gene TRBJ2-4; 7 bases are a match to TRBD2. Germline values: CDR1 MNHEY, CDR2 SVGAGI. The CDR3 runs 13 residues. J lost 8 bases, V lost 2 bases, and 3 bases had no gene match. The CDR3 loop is CASSYRGGDIQYF. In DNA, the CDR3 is TGTGCCAGCAGTTACCGGGGAGGGGACATTCAGTACTTC.

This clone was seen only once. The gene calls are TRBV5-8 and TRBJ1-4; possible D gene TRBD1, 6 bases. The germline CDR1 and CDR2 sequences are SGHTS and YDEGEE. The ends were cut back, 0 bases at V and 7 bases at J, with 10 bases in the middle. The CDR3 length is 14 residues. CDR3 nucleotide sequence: TGTGCCAGCAGCTTGGGCCAGGGGAGTGAAAAACTGTTTTTT. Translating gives CASSLGQGSEKLFF. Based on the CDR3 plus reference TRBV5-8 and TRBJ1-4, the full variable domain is EAGVTQSPTHLIKTRGQQATLRCSPISGHTSVYWYQQALGLGLQFLLWYDEGEERNRGNFPPRFSGRQFPNYSSELNVNALELEDSALYLCASSLGQGSEKLFFGSGTQLSVL.

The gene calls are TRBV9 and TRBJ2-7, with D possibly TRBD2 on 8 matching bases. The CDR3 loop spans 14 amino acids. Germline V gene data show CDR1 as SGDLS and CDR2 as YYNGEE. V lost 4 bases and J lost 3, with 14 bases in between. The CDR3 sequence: CASSLSGDSYEQYF. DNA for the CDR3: TGTGCCAGCAGCCTTAGCGGGGACAGCTACGAGCAGTACTTC. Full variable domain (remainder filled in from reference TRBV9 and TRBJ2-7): DSGVTQTPKHLITATGQRVTLRCSPRSGDLSVYWYQQSLDQGLQFLIQYYNGEERAKGNILERFSAQQFPDLHSELNLSSLELGDSALYFCASSLSGDSYEQYFGPGTRLTVT.

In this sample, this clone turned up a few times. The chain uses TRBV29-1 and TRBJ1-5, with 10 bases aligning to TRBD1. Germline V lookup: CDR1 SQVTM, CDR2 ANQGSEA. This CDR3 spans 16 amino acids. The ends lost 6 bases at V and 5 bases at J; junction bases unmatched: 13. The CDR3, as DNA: TGCAGCGTAGCCACCGGGACAGGGGAGGGTCATCAGCCCCAGCATTTT. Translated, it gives CSVATGTGEGHQPQHF.

The CDR3 DNA follows: TGTGCCAGCTACAGGGGGGCCTATGGCTACACCTTC. Translating it yields CASYRGAYGYTF. The chain couples TRBV2 to TRBJ1-2; 8 bases align to TRBD1. From germline, CDR1 is SNHLY and CDR2 FYNNEI. The V gene end was trimmed by 8 bases and the J gene end by 4 bases; junction bases not matched to a gene: 3. The CDR3 covers 12 residues.

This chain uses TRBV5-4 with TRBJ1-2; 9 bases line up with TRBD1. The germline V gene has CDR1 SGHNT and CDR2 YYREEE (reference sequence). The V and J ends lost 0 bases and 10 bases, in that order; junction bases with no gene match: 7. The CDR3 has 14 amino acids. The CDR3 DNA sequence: TGTGCCAGCAGCTTGGACCACGGGACAGGGTTCTACACCTTC. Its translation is CASSLDHGTGFYTF.

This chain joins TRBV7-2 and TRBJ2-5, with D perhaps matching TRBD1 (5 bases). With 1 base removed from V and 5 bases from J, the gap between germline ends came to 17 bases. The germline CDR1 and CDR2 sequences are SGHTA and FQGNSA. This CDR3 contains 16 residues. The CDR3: CASSLGVAGYMETQYF. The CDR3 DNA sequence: TGTGCCAGCAGCTTAGGAGTGGCAGGGTATATGGAGACCCAGTACTTC.

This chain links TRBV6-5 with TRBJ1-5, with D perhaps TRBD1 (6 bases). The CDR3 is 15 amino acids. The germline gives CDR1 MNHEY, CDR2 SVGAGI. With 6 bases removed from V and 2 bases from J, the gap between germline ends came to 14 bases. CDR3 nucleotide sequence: TGTGCCAGCAGCCCCACAGGGTCGGGCAATCAGCCCCAGCATTTT. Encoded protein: CASSPTGSGNQPQHF.

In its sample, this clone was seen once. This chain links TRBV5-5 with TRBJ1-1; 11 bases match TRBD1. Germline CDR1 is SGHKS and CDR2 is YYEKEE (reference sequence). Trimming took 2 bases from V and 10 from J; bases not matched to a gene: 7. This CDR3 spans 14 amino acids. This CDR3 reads CASSLEGGTGGAFF. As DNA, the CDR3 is TGTGCCAGCAGCTTAGAGGGGGGGACAGGGGGAGCTTTCTTT. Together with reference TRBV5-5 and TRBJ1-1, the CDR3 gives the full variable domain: DAGVTQSPTHLIKTRGQQVTLRCSPISGHKSVSWYQQVLGQGPQFIFQYYEKEERGRGNFPDRFSARQFPNYSSELNVNALLLGDSALYLCASSLEGGTGGAFFGQGTRLTVV.

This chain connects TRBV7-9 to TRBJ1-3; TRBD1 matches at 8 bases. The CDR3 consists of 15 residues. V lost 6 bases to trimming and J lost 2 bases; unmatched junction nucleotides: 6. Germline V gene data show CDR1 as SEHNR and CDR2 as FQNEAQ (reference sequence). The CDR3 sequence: CASRETGAAGNTIYF. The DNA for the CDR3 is TGTGCCAGCAGGGAGACAGGGGCGGCTGGAAACACCATATATTTT. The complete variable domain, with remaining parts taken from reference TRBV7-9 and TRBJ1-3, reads DTGVSQNPRHKITKRGQNVTFRCDPISEHNRLYWYRQTLGQGPEFLTYFQNEAQLEKSRLLSDRFSAERPKGSFSTLEIQRTEQGDSAMYLCASRETGAAGNTIYFGEGSWLTVV.

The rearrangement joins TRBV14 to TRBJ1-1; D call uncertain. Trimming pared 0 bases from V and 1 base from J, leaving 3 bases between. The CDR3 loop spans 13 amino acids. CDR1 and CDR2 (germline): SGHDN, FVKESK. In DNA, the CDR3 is TGTGCCAGCAGCCAAGACAGGAACACTGAAGCTTTCTTT. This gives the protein CASSQDRNTEAFF.

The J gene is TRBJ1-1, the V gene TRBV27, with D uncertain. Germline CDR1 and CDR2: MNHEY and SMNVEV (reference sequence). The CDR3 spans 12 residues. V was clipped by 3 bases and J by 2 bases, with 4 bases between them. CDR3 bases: TGTGCCAGCAGTTTTATCAACACTGAAGCTTTCTTT. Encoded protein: CASSFINTEAFF.

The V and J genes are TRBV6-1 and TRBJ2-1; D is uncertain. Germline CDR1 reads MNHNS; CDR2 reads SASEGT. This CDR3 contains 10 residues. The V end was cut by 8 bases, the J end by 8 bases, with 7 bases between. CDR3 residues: CASAAYEQFF. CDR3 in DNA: TGTGCCAGCGCCGCGTATGAGCAGTTCTTC.

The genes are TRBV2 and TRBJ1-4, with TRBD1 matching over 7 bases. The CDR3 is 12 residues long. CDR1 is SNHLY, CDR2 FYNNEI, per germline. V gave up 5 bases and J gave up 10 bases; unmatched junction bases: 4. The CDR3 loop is CASSTSGGKLFF. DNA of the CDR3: TGTGCCAGCAGTACCTCAGGGGGAAAACTGTTTTTT.

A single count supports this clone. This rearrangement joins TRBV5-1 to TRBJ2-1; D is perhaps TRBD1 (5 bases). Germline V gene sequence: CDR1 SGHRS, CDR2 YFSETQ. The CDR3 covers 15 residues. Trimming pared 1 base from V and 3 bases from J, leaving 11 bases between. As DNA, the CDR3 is TGCGCCAGCAGCTTGTTACAGGAAAGCTACAATGAGCAGTTCTTC. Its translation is CASSLLQESYNEQFF.